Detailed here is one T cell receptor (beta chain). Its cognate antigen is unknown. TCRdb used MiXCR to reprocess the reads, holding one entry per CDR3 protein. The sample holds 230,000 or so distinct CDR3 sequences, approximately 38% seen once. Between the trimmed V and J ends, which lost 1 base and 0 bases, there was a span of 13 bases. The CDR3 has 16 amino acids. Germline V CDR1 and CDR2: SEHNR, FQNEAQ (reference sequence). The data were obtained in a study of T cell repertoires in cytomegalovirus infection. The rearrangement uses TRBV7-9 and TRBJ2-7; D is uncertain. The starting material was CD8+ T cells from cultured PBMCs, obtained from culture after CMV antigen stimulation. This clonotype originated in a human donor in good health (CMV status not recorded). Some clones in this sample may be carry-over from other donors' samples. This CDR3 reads CASSLGAVSSSYEQYF. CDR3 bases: TGTGCCAGCAGCTTAGGTGCGGTCTCTAGCTCCTACGAGCAGTACTTC.